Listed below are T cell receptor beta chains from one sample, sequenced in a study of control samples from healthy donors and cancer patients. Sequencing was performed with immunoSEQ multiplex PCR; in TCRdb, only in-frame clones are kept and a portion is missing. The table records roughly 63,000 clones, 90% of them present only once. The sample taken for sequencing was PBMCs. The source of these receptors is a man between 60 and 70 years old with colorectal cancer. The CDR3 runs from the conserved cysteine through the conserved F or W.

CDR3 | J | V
CASSLFQASGNTIYF | TRBJ1-3 | TRBV28
CSVEGPPGQNYGYTF | TRBJ1-2 | TRBV29-1
CASATSGTGGSGYGYTF | TRBJ1-2 | TRBV7-2
CASSHESAGNTIYF | TRBJ1-3 | TRBV3-1/TRBV3-2
CASSIGGVYNEQFF | TRBJ2-1 | TRBV19
CAAGVGEGNYEQYF | TRBJ2-7 | TRBV6-5
CASSYGTGRNEQFF | TRBJ2-1 | TRBV5-5
CASSYQGQGNQPQHF | TRBJ1-5 | TRBV6-6
CSASAGTEDSPLHF | TRBJ1-6 | TRBV20-1
CASSFDSLSPLHF | TRBJ1-6 | TRBV5-1
CASSTESQETQYF | TRBJ2-5 | TRBV11-3
CASSGGLHNTEAFF | TRBJ1-1 | TRBV2
CASSVSSGQNTDTQYF | TRBJ2-3 | TRBV9
CASRQEGWNSPLHF | TRBJ1-6 | TRBV2
CASSEGSYEQYF | TRBJ2-7 | TRBV6-1
CSVARTGRSEQFF | TRBJ2-1 | TRBV29-1
CASSSPKTGILGQYF | TRBJ2-7 | TRBV7-9
CASSLGTGGAYEQYF | TRBJ2-7 | TRBV11-1
CASSPPGTGRSNQPQHF | TRBJ1-5 | TRBV18
CASSSGRGSNYGYTF | TRBJ1-2 | TRBV7-2
CSLDQGLADTQYF | TRBJ2-3 | TRBV29-1
CASSSRTGTGEAFF | TRBJ1-1 | TRBV7-2
CASSLAETLTNYGYTF | TRBJ1-2 | TRBV5-5
CASSDLSGVYNEQFF | TRBJ2-1 | TRBV9
CASSKQGIGLIGELFF | TRBJ2-2 | TRBV19
CASSPRGGFREKLFF | TRBJ1-4 | TRBV4-1
CASSPWTSARGEQFF | TRBJ2-1 | TRBV9
CASSPGGTAYSNQPQHF | TRBJ1-5 | TRBV5-5
CASSPDKGWFF | TRBJ2-1 | TRBV18
CASSFSGGYNSPLHF | TRBJ1-6 | TRBV28
CASSLSGYEQYF | TRBJ2-7 | TRBV12-3/TRBV12-4
CASSQVITGGFEQYF | TRBJ2-7 | TRBV4-1
CASSPYLNTEAFF | TRBJ1-1 | TRBV7-3
CASSLRQGSEQFF | TRBJ2-1 | TRBV7-7
CASSLNGALKQFF | TRBJ2-1 | TRBV11-1
CASSLTPPGQGAEKLFF | TRBJ1-4 | TRBV5-1
CASQRAPNEKLFF | TRBJ1-4 | TRBV2
CASSGTPGDTQYF | TRBJ2-3 | TRBV6-4
CATSDRSGGRLETQYF | TRBJ2-5 | TRBV24-1
CASSPRTSGVTDTQYF | TRBJ2-3 | TRBV11-2
CATSGQEPDTQYF | TRBJ2-3 | TRBV24-1
CASSQEGRVGGNQPQHF | TRBJ1-5 | TRBV4-1
CASSQDRETEAFF | TRBJ1-1 | TRBV4-1
CAISVGGSEQYF | TRBJ2-7 | TRBV10-3
CASRGTGDTYEQYF | TRBJ2-7 | TRBV19
CASSVVRSGEGAFF | TRBJ1-1 | TRBV5-4